This T cell receptor beta chain appears in the sequencing data of a study of tumor T cells in aggressive B-cell lymphoma (dated 2017 in TCRdb). Library generation was performed with the immunoSEQ multiplex PCR assay. The source is immuneACCESS, and TCRdb retained only in-frame sequences with V and J called. Part of the clones is not carried over; for the studies checked, unresolved V genes explain less than half of this, and the remainder is unexplained. Present in this sample are 6,000 to 9,000 clones, around 81% of which were seen just once. The ten most abundant clones make up about 5% of the sample. This clone was counted only a few times. Its antigen target is currently unknown. Nothing much larger sits one base from this clone, and base qualities are not available. Inclusive of the bounding cysteine and phenylalanine, the CDR3 is 17 residues long. Left in the record is the CDR3 DNA by itself, 51 bases read in frame from the first base. V lost 5 bases and J lost 4 bases; the stretch between them is 23 bases long. The germline V gene (reference sequence) supplies CDR1 MNHEY and CDR2 SMNVEV.

The clonotype comes from an adult with diffuse large B cell lymphoma. The chain joins TRBV27 to TRBJ2-5, with a tentative D gene TRBD2 over 6 matching bases. The sequenced sample consisted of tumor tissue. At the DNA level, the sequence is TGTGCCAGCAGTCCCGGTGTGACGCCCCACGGGGGAGAGACCCAGTACTTC. Translated, it reads CASSPGVTPHGGETQYF.